This TCR beta chain was observed in a study of blood T cell repertoires in COVID-19. In the study overall: Samples came from the United States, Italy and Spain, spanning acute and convalescent COVID-19. PBMCs, B-cell-depleted T cells, or T cells were the source of the cDNA or gDNA that made up the material.

Authors' processing steps: Amplification with reference gene primers provided the estimates of nucleated cell counts. Some clones are missing from TCRdb's copy, which holds only in-frame ones; the method was immunoSEQ multiplex PCR. Clone size and the V and J calls come from that table; the DNA yielded D and trimming. Counted here are roughly 100,000 clones, 69% occurring once; the ten biggest clones make up about 5.9%. Trimming cost V 8 bases and J 4 bases; bases outside gene matches: 6. CDR3 length: 14 residues. Germline V gives CDR1 KGHDR, CDR2 SFDVKD. The chain has TRBV24-1 and TRBJ1-2, with 10 bases identical to TRBD1. This clonotype was sampled from a man aged 80 or over with acute or convalescent COVID-19. The sequenced sample consisted of peripheral blood. The CDR3 DNA sequence: TGTGCCACCAAAGCGACAGGGGGCAGCTATGGCTACACCTTC. This encodes CATKATGGSYGYTF.